This TCR beta chain was obtained from a study of CXCR3-negative and CXCR3-positive naive CD8 T cells. Study summary: About 140 million TRB reads in total, about 1.5 +/- 0.3 million per library. The study's findings and limits: Naive subsets showed comparable surface CD5, and TCR interaction strength was also inferred from TRB CDR3 physicochemistry. Memory CD8+ cells showed much lower diversity, while both naive subsets displayed comparably high diversity. Greater hydrophobicity was found in TRB CDR3s of CXCR3-positive naive cells than of CXCR3-negative naive cells.

Libraries were UMI-labeled 5' RACE TRB cDNA. No DNA is given; TCRdb re-called the 5' RACE reads and lists each CDR3 protein once. The repertoire table contains some 130,000 distinct CDR3 sequences. Turning to this clonotype: Its specificity is unknown.

Germline CDR1 is LGHDT and CDR2 is YNNKEL (reference sequence). The CDR3 has 15 amino acids. A CD45RO-CCR7+CD27+CD95- phenotype identified naive CD8+ T cells. The TCR sequence derives from a human donor in good health. Some clones in this sample may be carry-over from other donors' samples. The sample consisted of naive CXCR3+ CD8+ T cells from blood. Subset meaning: CD45RO-CCR7+CD27+CD95- naive CD8+ T cells expressing CXCR3 (TNR3+). V and J are TRBV3-1 and TRBJ1-4; checking the TCRdb D call of TRBD1 is not possible without DNA. CDR3 in amino acids: CASSQDVGLGEKLFF. Looking up the rest from reference TRBV3-1 and TRBJ1-4 gives the full variable domain: DTAVSQTPKYLVTQMGNDKSIKCEQNLGHDTMYWYKQDSKKFLKIMFSYNNKELIINETVPNRFSPKSPDKAHLNLHINSLELGDSAVYFCASSQDVGLGEKLFFGSGTQLSVL.